This T cell receptor (beta chain) derives from a study of brain T cells in children with intractable seizures. Noted time point: blood from clinic visit 5 months post-surgery; TSC patient then seizure free. TCRdb keeps only in-frame clones here, not all; method: immunoSEQ multiplex PCR. The sample has around 340,000 clones, over 85% seen once. The material was peripheral blood, obtained 4 to 6 months after surgery. The clonotype comes from a boy less than two years old with tuberous sclerosis and intractable seizures.

This CDR3 is CASSLETGGNGELFF. The CDR3 DNA follows: TGTGCCAGCAGCTTGGAAACAGGGGGCAACGGGGAGCTGTTTTTT. The genes are TRBV5-6 and TRBJ2-2; 9 bases line up with TRBD1. The CDR3 has 15 residues. Looked up from germline, CDR1 is SGHDT and CDR2 is YYEEEE. Unmatched junction bases numbered 4, after V lost 0 bases and J lost 7 bases.